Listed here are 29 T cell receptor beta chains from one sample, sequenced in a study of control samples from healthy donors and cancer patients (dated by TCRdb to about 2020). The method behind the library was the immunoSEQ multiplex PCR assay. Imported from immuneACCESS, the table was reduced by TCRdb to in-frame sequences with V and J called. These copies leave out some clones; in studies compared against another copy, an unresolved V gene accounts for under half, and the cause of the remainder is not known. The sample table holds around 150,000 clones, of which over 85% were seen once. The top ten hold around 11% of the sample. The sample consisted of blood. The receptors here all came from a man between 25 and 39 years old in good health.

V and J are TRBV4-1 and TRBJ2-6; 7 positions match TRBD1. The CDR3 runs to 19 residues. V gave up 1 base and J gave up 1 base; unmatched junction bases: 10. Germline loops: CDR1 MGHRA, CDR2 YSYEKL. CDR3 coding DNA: TGCGCCAGCAGCCAAGTTGGGAGCTACAGGGGATCTGGGGCCAACGTCCTGACTTTC. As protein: CASSQVGSYRGSGANVLTF.

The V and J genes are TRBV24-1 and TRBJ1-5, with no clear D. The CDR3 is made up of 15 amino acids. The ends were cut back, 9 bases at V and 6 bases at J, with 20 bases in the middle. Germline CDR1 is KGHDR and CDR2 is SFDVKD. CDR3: CATQSSKIPRQPQHF. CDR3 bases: TGTGCCACCCAGAGTTCAAAGATCCCCCGTCAGCCCCAGCATTTT.

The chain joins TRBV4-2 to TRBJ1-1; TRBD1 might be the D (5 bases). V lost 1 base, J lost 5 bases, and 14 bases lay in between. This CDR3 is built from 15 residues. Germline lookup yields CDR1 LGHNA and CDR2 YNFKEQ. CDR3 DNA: TGTGCCAGCAGCCAAGTCTGGACACCAGGTACTGAAGCTTTCTTT. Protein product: CASSQVWTPGTEAFF.

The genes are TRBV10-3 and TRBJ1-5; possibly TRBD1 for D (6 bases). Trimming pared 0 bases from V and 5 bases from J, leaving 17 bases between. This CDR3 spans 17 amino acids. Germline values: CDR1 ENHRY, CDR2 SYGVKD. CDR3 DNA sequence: TGTGCCATCAGTGAGTCGATAGGGGCAGGGGATTATCAGCCCCAGCATTTT. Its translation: CAISESIGAGDYQPQHF.

CDR3 in DNA: TGTGCCAGCAGCTTAGGGACAGGGTCTGGGGCCAACGTCCTGACTTTC. Its protein product is CASSLGTGSGANVLTF. The chain combines TRBV11-1 with TRBJ2-6; 8 bases align to TRBD1. The germline CDR1 and CDR2 sequences are SGHAT and FQDESV (reference sequence). Trimming removed 1 base from V and 1 base from J; junction bases left unmatched: 0. This CDR3 has 16 amino acids.

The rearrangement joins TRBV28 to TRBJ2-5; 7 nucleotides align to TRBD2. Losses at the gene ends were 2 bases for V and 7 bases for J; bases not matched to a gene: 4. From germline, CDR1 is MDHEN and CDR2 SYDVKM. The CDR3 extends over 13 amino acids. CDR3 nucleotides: TGTGCCAGCAGTTTAGCGGGAGCGGGGACCCAGTACTTC. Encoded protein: CASSLAGAGTQYF. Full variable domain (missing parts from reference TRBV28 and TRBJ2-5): DVKVTQSSRYLVKRTGEKVFLECVQDMDHENMFWYRQDPGLGLRLIYFSYDVKMKEKGDIPEGYSVSREKKERFSLILESASTNQTSMYLCASSLAGAGTQYFGPGTRLLVL.

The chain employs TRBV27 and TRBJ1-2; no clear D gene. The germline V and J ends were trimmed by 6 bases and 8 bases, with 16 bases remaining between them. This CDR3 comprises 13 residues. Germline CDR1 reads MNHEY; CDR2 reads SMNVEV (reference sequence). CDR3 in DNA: TGTGCCAGCAGAACAACGGGCGGTGGGGGCTACACCTTC. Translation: CASRTTGGGGYTF.

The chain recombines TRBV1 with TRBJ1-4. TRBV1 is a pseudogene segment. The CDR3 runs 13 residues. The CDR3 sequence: CTLMGRINEKLFF. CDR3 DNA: TGCACCCTCATGGGACGGATTAATGAAAAACTGTTTTTT.

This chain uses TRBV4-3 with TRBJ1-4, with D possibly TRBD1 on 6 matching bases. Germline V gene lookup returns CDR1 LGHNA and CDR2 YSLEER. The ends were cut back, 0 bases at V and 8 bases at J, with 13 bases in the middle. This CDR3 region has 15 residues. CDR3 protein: CASSQDTGFREKLFF. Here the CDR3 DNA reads TGCGCCAGCAGCCAAGACACAGGGTTTAGGGAAAAACTGTTTTTT.

CDR3 sequence (DNA): TGTGCCAGCAGATTGCCCTCCGGGACCACACTGACGGCCATTCAGTACTTC. Its translation: CASRLPSGTTLTAIQYF. This chain links TRBV7-3 with TRBJ2-4; either TRBD1 or TRBD2 may supply D (5 bases each). The germline V gene has CDR1 SGHTA and CDR2 FQGTGA. V dropped 6 bases and J dropped 9 bases, with 27 bases sitting between them. The CDR3 extends over 17 amino acids.

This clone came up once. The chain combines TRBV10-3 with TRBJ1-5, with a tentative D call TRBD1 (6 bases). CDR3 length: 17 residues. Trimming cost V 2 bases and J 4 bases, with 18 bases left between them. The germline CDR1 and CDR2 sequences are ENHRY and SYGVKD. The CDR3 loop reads CAISEPGRGGYNQPQHF. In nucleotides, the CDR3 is TGTGCCATCAGTGAGCCCGGCCGGGGGGGCTATAATCAGCCCCAGCATTTT.

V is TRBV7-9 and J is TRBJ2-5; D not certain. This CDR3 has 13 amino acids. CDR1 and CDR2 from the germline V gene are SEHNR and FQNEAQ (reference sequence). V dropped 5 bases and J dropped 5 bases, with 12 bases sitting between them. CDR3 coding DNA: TGTGCCAGCAGCCGCTCCGCCGTGGAGACCCAGTACTTC. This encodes CASSRSAVETQYF.

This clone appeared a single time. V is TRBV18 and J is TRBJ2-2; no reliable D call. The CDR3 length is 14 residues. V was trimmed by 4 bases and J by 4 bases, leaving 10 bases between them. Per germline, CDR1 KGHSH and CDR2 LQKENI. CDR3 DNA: TGTGCCAGCTCACTCAAATCGGGCACCGGGGAGCTGTTTTTT. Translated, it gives CASSLKSGTGELFF.

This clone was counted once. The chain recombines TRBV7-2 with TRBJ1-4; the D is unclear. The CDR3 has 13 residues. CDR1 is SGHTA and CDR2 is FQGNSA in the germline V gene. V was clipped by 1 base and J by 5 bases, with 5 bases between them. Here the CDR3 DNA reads TGTGCCAGCAGCTTAGGGAGAAATGAAAAACTGTTTTTT. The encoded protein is CASSLGRNEKLFF.

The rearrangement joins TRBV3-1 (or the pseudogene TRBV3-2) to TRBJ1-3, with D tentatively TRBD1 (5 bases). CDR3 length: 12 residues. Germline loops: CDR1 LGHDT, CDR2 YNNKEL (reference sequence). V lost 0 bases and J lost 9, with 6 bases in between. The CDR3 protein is CASSQEGGTIYF. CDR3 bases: TGTGCCAGCAGCCAAGAGGGGGGCACCATATATTTT.

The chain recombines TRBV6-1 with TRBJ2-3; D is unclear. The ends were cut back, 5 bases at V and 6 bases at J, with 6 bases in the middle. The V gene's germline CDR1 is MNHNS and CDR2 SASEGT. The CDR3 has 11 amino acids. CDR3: CASSRRDTQYF. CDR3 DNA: TGTGCCAGCAGTAGAAGGGATACGCAGTATTTT.

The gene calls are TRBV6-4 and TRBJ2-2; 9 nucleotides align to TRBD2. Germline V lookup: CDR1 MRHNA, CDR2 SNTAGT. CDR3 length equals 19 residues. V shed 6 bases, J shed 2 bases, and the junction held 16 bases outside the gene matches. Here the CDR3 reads CASSLMATSGYLNTGELFF. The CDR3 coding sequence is TGTGCCAGCAGCCTAATGGCGACTAGCGGATACCTCAACACCGGGGAGCTGTTTTTT.

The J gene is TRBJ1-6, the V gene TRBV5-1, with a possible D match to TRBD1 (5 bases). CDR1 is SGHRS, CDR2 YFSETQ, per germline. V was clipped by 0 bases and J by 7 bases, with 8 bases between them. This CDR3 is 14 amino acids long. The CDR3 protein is CASSLGQLNSPLHF. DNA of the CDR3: TGCGCCAGCAGCTTGGGACAGCTAAATTCACCCCTCCACTTT.

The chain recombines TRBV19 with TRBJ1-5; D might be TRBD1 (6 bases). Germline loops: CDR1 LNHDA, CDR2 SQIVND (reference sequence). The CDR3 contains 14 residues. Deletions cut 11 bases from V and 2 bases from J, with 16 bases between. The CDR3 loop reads CAGGGPQGNQPQHF. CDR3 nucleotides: TGTGCCGGGGGGGGGCCTCAGGGCAATCAGCCCCAGCATTTT.

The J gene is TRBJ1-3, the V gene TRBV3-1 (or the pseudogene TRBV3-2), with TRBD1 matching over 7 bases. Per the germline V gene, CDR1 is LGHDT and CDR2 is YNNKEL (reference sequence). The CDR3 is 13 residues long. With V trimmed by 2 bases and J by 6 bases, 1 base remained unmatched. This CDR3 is CASSQTGENTIYF. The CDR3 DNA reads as TGTGCCAGCAGCCAAACAGGGGAAAACACCATATATTTT.

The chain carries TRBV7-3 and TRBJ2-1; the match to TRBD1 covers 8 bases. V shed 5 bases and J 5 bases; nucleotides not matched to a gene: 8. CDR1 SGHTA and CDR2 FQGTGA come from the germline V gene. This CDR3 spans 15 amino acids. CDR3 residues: CASSPPGGLNNEQFF. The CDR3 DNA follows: TGTGCCAGCAGCCCCCCAGGGGGCCTGAACAATGAGCAGTTCTTC.

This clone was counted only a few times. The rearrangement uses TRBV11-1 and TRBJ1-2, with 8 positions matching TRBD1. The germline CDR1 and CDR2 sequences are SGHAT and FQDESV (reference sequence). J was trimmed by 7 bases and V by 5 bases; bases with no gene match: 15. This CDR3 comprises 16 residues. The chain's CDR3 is CASSRGTGLPGGGYTF. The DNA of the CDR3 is TGTGCCAGCAGCCGCGGGACAGGCCTGCCTGGCGGTGGCTACACCTTC. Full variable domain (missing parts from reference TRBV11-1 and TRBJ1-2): EAEVAQSPRYKITEKSQAVAFWCDPISGHATLYWYRQILGQGPELLVQFQDESVVDDSQLPKDRFSAERLKGVDSTLKIQPAELGDSAMYLCASSRGTGLPGGGYTFGSGTRLTVV.

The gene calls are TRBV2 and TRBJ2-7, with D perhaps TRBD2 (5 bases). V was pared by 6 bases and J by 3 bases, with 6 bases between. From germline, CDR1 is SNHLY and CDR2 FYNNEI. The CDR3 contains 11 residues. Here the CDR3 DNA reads TGTGCCAGCAGACGGGGCTACGAGCAGTACTTC. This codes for CASRRGYEQYF.

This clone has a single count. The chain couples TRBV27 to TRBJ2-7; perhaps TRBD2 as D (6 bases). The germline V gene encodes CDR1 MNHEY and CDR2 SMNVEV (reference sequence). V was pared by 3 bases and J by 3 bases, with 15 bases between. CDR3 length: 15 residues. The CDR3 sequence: CASSFWRGRSYEQYF. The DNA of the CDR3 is TGTGCCAGCAGTTTTTGGAGGGGAAGGAGCTACGAGCAGTACTTC.

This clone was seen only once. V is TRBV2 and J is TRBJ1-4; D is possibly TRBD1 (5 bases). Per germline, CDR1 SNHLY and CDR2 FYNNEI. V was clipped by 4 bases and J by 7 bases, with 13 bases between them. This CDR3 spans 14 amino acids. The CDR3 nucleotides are TGTGCCAGCAGTGTATCCGGGCAGGGTGAAAAACTGTTTTTT. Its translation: CASSVSGQGEKLFF.

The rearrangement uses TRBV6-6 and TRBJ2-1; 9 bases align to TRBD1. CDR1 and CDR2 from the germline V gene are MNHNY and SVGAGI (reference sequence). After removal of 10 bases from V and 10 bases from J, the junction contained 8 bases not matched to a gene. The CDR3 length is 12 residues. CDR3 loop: CATGQGPWEQFF. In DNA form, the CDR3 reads TGTGCCACGGGACAGGGCCCATGGGAGCAGTTCTTC.

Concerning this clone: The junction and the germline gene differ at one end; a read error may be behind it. The CDR3 is CASSEAGQGVAFF. Written as DNA, the CDR3 is TGTGCCAGCAGCGAAGCGGGACAGGGGGTAGCTTTCTTT. The rearrangement links TRBV2 to TRBJ1-1, with 11 bases that match TRBD1. CDR1 is SNHLY and CDR2 is FYNNEI in the germline V gene. The CDR3 runs to 13 residues.

In nucleotides, the CDR3 is TGTGCCAGCGGGCCCGCCGGGACTAGCGGCGAGCAGTACTTC. Its translation is CASGPAGTSGEQYF. The chain is built from TRBV27 and TRBJ2-7, with 11 bases fitting TRBD2. Looked up from germline, CDR1 is MNHEY and CDR2 is SMNVEV (reference sequence). The CDR3 spans 14 residues. V gave up 8 bases and J gave up 6 bases; unmatched junction bases: 9.

CDR3 residues: CAISPRPNTEAFF. Written as DNA, the CDR3 is TGTGCCATCAGCCCCCGACCGAACACTGAAGCTTTCTTT. The chain has TRBV10-3 and TRBJ1-1; D unresolved. The germline V and J ends were trimmed by 6 bases and 1 base, with 9 bases remaining between them. In germline, CDR1 is ENHRY, CDR2 SYGVKD. CDR3 length: 13 amino acids.